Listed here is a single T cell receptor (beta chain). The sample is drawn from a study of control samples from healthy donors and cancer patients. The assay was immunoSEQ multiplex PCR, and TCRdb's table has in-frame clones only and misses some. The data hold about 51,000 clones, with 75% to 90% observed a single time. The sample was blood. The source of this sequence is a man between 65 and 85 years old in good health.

The CDR3 spells CASSQVMQVTGELFF. The CDR3 coding sequence is TGCGCCAGCAGCCAAGTAATGCAGGTCACCGGGGAGCTGTTTTTT. The chain uses TRBV4-1 and TRBJ2-2, with D unresolved. Looked up from germline, CDR1 is MGHRA and CDR2 is YSYEKL. V was clipped by 1 base and J by 4 bases, with 10 bases between them. This CDR3 contains 15 residues.